This is a list of T cell receptor beta chains from one sample in a study of blood T cells in healthy people across ages. In TCRdb, the 5' RACE reads were re-called with MiXCR into one record per CDR3 protein. Of about 1.8 million distinct CDR3 sequences listed, about 49% are singletons. Input material: blood. The receptors shown here come from a middle-aged woman in good health. Each CDR3 is given without its conserved first and last residue.

>TRBV7-2|TRBJ2-1
ASSPFIAGGRKEQF
>TRBV2|TRBJ1-5
ASSIPGRSNQPQH
>TRBV7-2|TRBJ2-1
ASSLAGRNDNEQF
>TRBV4-1|TRBJ2-7
ASSQGGVAVSYEQY
>TRBV4-3|TRBJ1-2
ASSQDSGVNYGYT
>TRBV4-2|TRBJ2-3
ASSQHTGQRTDTQY
>TRBV2|TRBJ2-7
ASSGIRYEQY
>TRBV6-1|TRBJ1-2
ASSEATANYGYT
>TRBV11-1|TRBJ2-4
ASSFRVAGNIQY
>TRBV21-1|TRBJ1-2
ASTSVLGVYNYGYT
>TRBV18|TRBJ2-1
ASAPQGATEQF
>TRBV11-1|TRBJ2-7
ASSLEGTGNSYEQY
>TRBV28|TRBJ1-5
ASSIDRVNQPQH
>TRBV20-1|TRBJ2-4
SASWTGTLAKNIQY
>TRBV14|.
ASSQWGYNPYEQY
>TRBV6-5|TRBJ2-4
ASSSRAAKNIQY
>TRBV7-2|TRBJ1-2
AATGTGGNSYGYT
>TRBV10-2|TRBJ2-1
ASRPLGTGYNEQF
>TRBV5-6|TRBJ2-3
ASSPDRQGTQY
>TRBV6-1|TRBJ2-6
ASSDNRGPSGANVLT
>TRBV4-1|TRBJ2-1
ASSSPTGGGRNEQF
>TRBV6-2/TRBV6-3|TRBJ2-5
ASSYTSVETQY
>TRBV7-7|TRBJ2-2
ASSPRLAGDARTGELF
>TRBV10-3|TRBJ1-1
AISEGSGTAMNTEAF
>TRBV9|TRBJ2-3
ASSQPPRVSTDTQY
>TRBV27|TRBJ2-3
ASSLFAGEADTQY
>TRBV4-3|TRBJ1-2
ASSQDPGTGIYGYT
>TRBV27|TRBJ2-7
ASSSGVNSYEQY
>TRBV5-1|TRBJ2-1
ASSPAEYSYNVQF
>TRBV20-1|TRBJ2-5
SASSNQETQY
>TRBV5-1|TRBJ2-4
ASSRGLDFPAEAKNIQY
>TRBV4-2|TRBJ2-5
ASSQDRLVQETQY
>TRBV29-1|TRBJ2-1
SVVQVVYNEQF
>TRBV11-2|TRBJ2-1
ASSPLLQVSTYNEQF
>TRBV7-2|TRBJ2-3
ASRGTGGASLKAQY
>TRBV11-2|TRBJ2-3
ASSLEKGTDTQY
>TRBV7-3|TRBJ2-1
ASSNGLDPEQF
>TRBV27|TRBJ2-5
ASSQQGVSRGTQY
>TRBV6-5|TRBJ1-2
ASSSPITGGYGYT
>TRBV5-1|TRBJ1-5
ASRLGGGNQPQH
>TRBV4-1|TRBJ1-4
ASSQDATVNEKLF
>TRBV7-9|TRBJ2-3
ASSLVAGRIDTQY
>TRBV25-1|TRBJ2-1
ASIRQGGNEQF
>TRBV4-2|.
ASSQVGGNGETQY
>TRBV6-6|TRBJ2-7
ASSYGEGTYEQY
>TRBV7-6|TRBJ2-6
ASSFSGQGGAGANVLT
>TRBV21-1|TRBJ2-7
ASSKADRNIPDAYEQY
>TRBV9|TRBJ2-3
ASSVERLGTDTQY
>TRBV4-3|TRBJ2-1
ASSQEGQTFSYNEQF
>TRBV20-1|TRBJ1-6
SAEDRGQYPLH
>TRBV6-1|TRBJ2-3
ASGGVGWGTGTDTQY
>TRBV4-2|TRBJ2-3
ASSQEPRDTQY
>TRBV20-1|TRBJ2-4
SARVASGAKNIQY